A selection of T cell receptor beta chains follows, all from one sample in a study of T cells after yellow fever vaccination. TCRdb reprocessed the 5' RACE reads with MiXCR, giving one entry per CDR3 protein. The table shows some 500,000 distinct CDR3 sequences, with less than 15% occurring only once. The source was PBMCs, collected on the day of the yellow fever booster vaccination. Receptors were obtained from a man aged 25-40 years who received the YFV17D yellow fever vaccine. Both conserved end residues are part of each CDR3. The D gene is left open where the match is weak. The size entry is marked missing in some rows and otherwise reads once, few, many or a size class.

d_gene: TRBD1
abundance: many
j_gene: TRBJ2-3
len: 17
v_gene: TRBV4-3
CDR3nt: TGCGCCAGCAGCCAAGATTGGGACAGGGGGACCACAGATACGCAGTATTTT
CDR3aa: CASSQDWDRGTTDTQYF

d_gene: -
abundance: -
j_gene: TRBJ1-2
len: 14
v_gene: TRBV7-9
CDR3nt: TGTGCCAGCAGCTTCCCCGAGTCCGGGGATGGCTACACCTTC
CDR3aa: CASSFPESGDGYTF

d_gene: -
abundance: -
j_gene: TRBJ2-6
len: 20
v_gene: TRBV11-1
CDR3nt: TGTGCCAGCAGGATAGCGTCAACCGGACAAAACTACTCTGGGGCCAACGTCCTGACTTTC
CDR3aa: CASRIASTGQNYSGANVLTF

d_gene: -
abundance: -
j_gene: TRBJ1-1
len: 14
v_gene: TRBV5-1
CDR3nt: TGCGCCAGCAGCTTAGAGACAGCTTGGACTGAAGCTTTCTTT
CDR3aa: CASSLETAWTEAFF

d_gene: -
abundance: once
j_gene: TRBJ2-2
len: 17
v_gene: TRBV7-2
CDR3nt: TGTGCCAGCAGCTTAGCTGGGGCGGGGCGCTTGGTCGGGGAGCTGTTTTTT
CDR3aa: CASSLAGAGRLVGELFF

d_gene: TRBD2
abundance: -
j_gene: TRBJ2-7
len: 14
v_gene: TRBV20-1
CDR3nt: TGCAGTGCGGTACCGGGACTAGCGGTCTACGAGCAGTACTTC
CDR3aa: CSAVPGLAVYEQYF

d_gene: -
abundance: -
j_gene: TRBJ1-2
len: 15
v_gene: TRBV30
CDR3nt: TGTGCCTGGAGTGCCACCCAGGACGGCGGCTATGGCTACACCTTC
CDR3aa: CAWSATQDGGYGYTF

d_gene: TRBD1
abundance: -
j_gene: TRBJ2-2
len: 17
v_gene: TRBV4-2
CDR3nt: TGTGCCAGCAGCCAAGACTTCTGGGACAGGGGGACCGGGGAGCTGTTTTTT
CDR3aa: CASSQDFWDRGTGELFF

d_gene: -
abundance: -
j_gene: TRBJ2-7
len: 13
v_gene: TRBV11-2
CDR3nt: TGTGCCAGCAGCTGGGCTACTGGAGGGGAGCAGTACTTC
CDR3aa: CASSWATGGEQYF

d_gene: -
abundance: few
j_gene: TRBJ2-3
len: 17
v_gene: TRBV12-3/TRBV12-4
CDR3nt: TGTGCCAGCAGTTTAGCGTCCGGGACACCCGGCGCAGATACGCAGTATTTT
CDR3aa: CASSLASGTPGADTQYF

d_gene: -
abundance: -
j_gene: TRBJ1-2
len: 12
v_gene: TRBV7-9
CDR3nt: TGTGCCAGCAGCTTTGGTAACTATGGCTACACCTTC
CDR3aa: CASSFGNYGYTF

d_gene: TRBD2
abundance: -
j_gene: TRBJ2-7
len: 14
v_gene: TRBV7-2
CDR3nt: TGTGCCAGCAGCGCGACTAGCGGAAAGTACGAGCAGTACTTC
CDR3aa: CASSATSGKYEQYF

d_gene: -
abundance: few
j_gene: TRBJ1-1
len: 16
v_gene: TRBV5-6
CDR3nt: TGTGCCAGCAGCGGGGGGCCCGGGGGGATGCACACTGAAGCTTTCTTT
CDR3aa: CASSGGPGGMHTEAFF

d_gene: -
abundance: few
j_gene: TRBJ2-1
len: 12
v_gene: TRBV7-2
CDR3nt: TGTGCCAGCAGCTTCTTTTACAATGAGCAGTTCTTC
CDR3aa: CASSFFYNEQFF

d_gene: TRBD2
abundance: -
j_gene: TRBJ2-1
len: 13
v_gene: TRBV6-4
CDR3nt: TGTGCCAGCAGTGCCGGACTAGCGGATGAGCAGTTCTTC
CDR3aa: CASSAGLADEQFF

d_gene: -
abundance: -
j_gene: TRBJ2-7
len: 17
v_gene: TRBV18
CDR3nt: TGTGCCAGCTCACCACGGGGGGAGACAGGGATCTCCTACGAGCAGTACTTC
CDR3aa: CASSPRGETGISYEQYF

d_gene: -
abundance: -
j_gene: TRBJ2-1
len: 14
v_gene: TRBV18
CDR3nt: TGTGCCAGCTCAACTACCGGGACCCGGGGTGAGCAGTTCTTC
CDR3aa: CASSTTGTRGEQFF

d_gene: TRBD2
abundance: -
j_gene: TRBJ2-1
len: 19
v_gene: TRBV11-2
CDR3nt: TGTGCCAGCAGCCTTCTAGCGGGAGCGATTCTTAGCTCCTACAATGAGCAGTTCTTC
CDR3aa: CASSLLAGAILSSYNEQFF

d_gene: TRBD2
abundance: -
j_gene: TRBJ2-1
len: 14
v_gene: TRBV10-3
CDR3nt: TGTGCCATCAGTGGGTTAGCGGGAGTACATGAGCAGTTCTTC
CDR3aa: CAISGLAGVHEQFF

d_gene: -
abundance: once
j_gene: TRBJ2-5
len: 13
v_gene: TRBV7-2
CDR3nt: TGTGCCAGCAGCTTAGACCGGATTGGGACCCAGTACTTC
CDR3aa: CASSLDRIGTQYF

d_gene: -
abundance: -
j_gene: TRBJ2-1
len: 11
v_gene: TRBV12-3/TRBV12-4
CDR3nt: TGTGCCAGCAAGCTCTACAATGAGCAGTTCTTC
CDR3aa: CASKLYNEQFF

d_gene: TRBD2
abundance: -
j_gene: TRBJ2-7
len: 14
v_gene: TRBV18
CDR3nt: TGTGCCAGCTCACAAGCGGGAAACTTCTACGAGCAGTACTTC
CDR3aa: CASSQAGNFYEQYF

d_gene: -
abundance: few
j_gene: TRBJ2-4
len: 16
v_gene: TRBV7-2
CDR3nt: TGTGCCAGCAGCTCGGCGAGCGCGGGGGCCAAAAACATTCAGTACTTC
CDR3aa: CASSSASAGAKNIQYF

d_gene: -
abundance: few
j_gene: TRBJ2-3
len: 16
v_gene: TRBV7-9
CDR3nt: TGTGCCAGCAACTTGGGAAGATCGGACCACACAGATACGCAGTATTTT
CDR3aa: CASNLGRSDHTDTQYF

d_gene: -
abundance: -
j_gene: TRBJ1-1
len: 14
v_gene: TRBV29-1
CDR3nt: TGCAGCGGGGGAAATCTTGGGTCCGGGACTGAAGCTTTCTTT
CDR3aa: CSGGNLGSGTEAFF

d_gene: TRBD1
abundance: few
j_gene: TRBJ2-6
len: 16
v_gene: TRBV6-2/TRBV6-3
CDR3nt: TGTGCCAGCAGTTACTGGACAGGGGCTGGGGCCAACGTCCTGACTTTC
CDR3aa: CASSYWTGAGANVLTF

d_gene: -
abundance: few
j_gene: TRBJ2-7
len: 16
v_gene: TRBV4-2
CDR3nt: TGTGCCAGCAGCCACGCCCCCAGGGGCGCCTATGGCGAGCAGTACTTC
CDR3aa: CASSHAPRGAYGEQYF

d_gene: -
abundance: -
j_gene: TRBJ2-2
len: 13
v_gene: TRBV6-1
CDR3nt: TGTGCCAGCAGGTTCGAACCCACCGGGGAGCTGTTTTTT
CDR3aa: CASRFEPTGELFF

d_gene: TRBD2
abundance: -
j_gene: TRBJ2-7
len: 13
v_gene: TRBV12-3/TRBV12-4
CDR3nt: TGTGCCAGCGAGGAGCGGGGATCCTACGAGCAGTACTTC
CDR3aa: CASEERGSYEQYF

d_gene: TRBD2
abundance: few
j_gene: TRBJ2-2
len: 16
v_gene: TRBV20-1
CDR3nt: TGCAGTGCTAGAGATGACCCTAGCGGGAGGGCCGGGGAGCTGTTTTTT
CDR3aa: CSARDDPSGRAGELFF

d_gene: TRBD2
abundance: few
j_gene: TRBJ2-1
len: 15
v_gene: TRBV20-1
CDR3nt: TGCAGTGCTAGAGATCTAGCGGCCTCCTACAATGAGCAGTTCTTC
CDR3aa: CSARDLAASYNEQFF

d_gene: -
abundance: -
j_gene: TRBJ1-6
len: 14
v_gene: TRBV4-2
CDR3nt: TGTGCCAGCAGCCAAGATTGGCAAGGTTCACCCCTCCACTTT
CDR3aa: CASSQDWQGSPLHF

d_gene: -
abundance: -
j_gene: TRBJ2-1
len: 14
v_gene: TRBV20-1
CDR3nt: TGCAGTGCATCTTTCGGGGCAATTTACAATGAGCAGTTCTTC
CDR3aa: CSASFGAIYNEQFF

d_gene: -
abundance: -
j_gene: TRBJ2-3
len: 15
v_gene: TRBV9
CDR3nt: TGTGCCAGCAGCGTCCGGGGGTCGAAAACAGATACGCAGTATTTT
CDR3aa: CASSVRGSKTDTQYF

d_gene: TRBD1
abundance: few
j_gene: TRBJ2-7
len: 17
v_gene: TRBV27
CDR3nt: TGTGCCAGCAGTTCAAAACCATCCGGGACAGGTACCTACGAGCAGTACTTC
CDR3aa: CASSSKPSGTGTYEQYF

d_gene: -
abundance: -
j_gene: TRBJ2-7
len: 12
v_gene: TRBV7-2
CDR3nt: TGTGCCAGCAGCTTACCCCCCGCGAGACAGTACTTC
CDR3aa: CASSLPPARQYF

d_gene: -
abundance: -
j_gene: TRBJ1-1
len: 14
v_gene: TRBV6-1
CDR3nt: TGTGCCAGCAGTCAGGGACTCCTGAACACTGAAGCTTTCTTT
CDR3aa: CASSQGLLNTEAFF

d_gene: -
abundance: few
j_gene: TRBJ2-6
len: 18
v_gene: TRBV6-2/TRBV6-3
CDR3nt: TGTGCCAGCAGTTATGCAGCCTCTGAGGGCTCTGGGGCCAACGTCCTGACTTTC
CDR3aa: CASSYAASEGSGANVLTF

d_gene: -
abundance: -
j_gene: TRBJ1-2
len: 13
v_gene: TRBV20-1
CDR3nt: TGCAGTGCTAGTAGGGATCAAGGCTATGGCTACACCTTC
CDR3aa: CSASRDQGYGYTF

d_gene: TRBD1
abundance: -
j_gene: TRBJ1-2
len: 15
v_gene: TRBV7-2
CDR3nt: TGTGCCAGCAGCTTAGTGTGGACAGGGGCCTATGGCTACACCTTC
CDR3aa: CASSLVWTGAYGYTF

d_gene: TRBD2
abundance: many
j_gene: TRBJ2-7
len: 15
v_gene: TRBV7-2
CDR3nt: TGTGCCAGCAGCCCACTAGCGGGGAGCTCCTACGAGCAGTACTTC
CDR3aa: CASSPLAGSSYEQYF